The 32 T cell receptor beta chains given below trace back to one sample, sequenced in a study of cytomegalovirus exposure and HLA in healthy donors. Use of 60 Vbeta and 13 Jbeta primers characterized the PCR. TCRdb's table, derived via immunoSEQ multiplex PCR, lists solely in-frame clones and lacks some. The sample holds about 110,000 clones, approximately 76% seen once. Sequencing was done on a sample of PBMCs. These receptors were taken from a woman between 50 and 59 years old in good health and CMV-seropositive.

V gene TRBV5-1 combines with J gene TRBJ2-7; TRBD2 is a possible D gene (5 bases). The length of the CDR3 is 15 residues. Trimming pared 1 base from V and 3 bases from J, leaving 14 bases between. The germline gives CDR1 SGHRS, CDR2 YFSETQ. CDR3 sequence (DNA): TGCGCCAGCAGCTTGCGTTGGAGCGGCAGCTACGAGCAGTACTTC. The encoded protein is CASSLRWSGSYEQYF.

The chain has TRBV5-1 and TRBJ1-2, with 7 bases matching TRBD1. Per the germline V gene, CDR1 is SGHRS and CDR2 is YFSETQ. V lost 3 bases, J lost 3 bases, and 2 bases stayed unmatched. The CDR3 spans 13 residues. The CDR3 protein is CASSSGQDYGYTF. The CDR3 coding sequence is TGCGCCAGCAGCTCAGGACAGGACTATGGCTACACCTTC.

This clone turned up a few times. V usage is TRBV2 and J usage is TRBJ2-3; no definite D call. The germline V and J ends were trimmed by 5 bases and 3 bases, with 9 bases remaining between them. The germline gives CDR1 SNHLY, CDR2 FYNNEI. There are 13 residues in the CDR3. The DNA for the CDR3 is TGTGCCAGCAGTCCTCTTAGAACAGATACGCAGTATTTT. Protein sequence: CASSPLRTDTQYF.

The chain has TRBV5-1 and TRBJ2-1; TRBD2 matches at 11 bases. The germline V gene encodes CDR1 SGHRS and CDR2 YFSETQ. This CDR3 has 19 residues. V shed 1 base and J 7 bases; nucleotides not matched to a gene: 16. CDR3 residues: CASSLSASGRFPRSNEQFF. The CDR3 nucleotides read TGCGCCAGCAGCTTGAGTGCTAGCGGGAGGTTTCCCCGGTCGAATGAGCAGTTCTTC.

V gene TRBV7-3 combines with J gene TRBJ2-7; no firm D call. V was pared by 2 bases and J by 6 bases, with 14 bases between. Germline assignment: CDR1 SGHTA and CDR2 FQGTGA. The CDR3 consists of 14 residues. CDR3 nucleotides: TGTGCCAGCAGCTTAGGGCGTGGTAGTGGCGAGCAGTACTTC. Translating gives CASSLGRGSGEQYF.

The chain recombines TRBV7-9 with TRBJ2-7; 9 nucleotides match TRBD1. The ends lost 6 bases at V and 1 base at J; junction bases unmatched: 4. The CDR3 consists of 14 residues. CDR1 is SEHNR and CDR2 is FQNEAQ in the germline V gene (reference sequence). The CDR3 loop is CASRRTGESYEQYF. DNA for the CDR3: TGTGCCAGCAGGCGGACAGGGGAGTCCTACGAGCAGTACTTC. Together with reference TRBV7-9 and TRBJ2-7, the CDR3 gives the full variable domain: DTGVSQNPRHKITKRGQNVTFRCDPISEHNRLYWYRQTLGQGPEFLTYFQNEAQLEKSRLLSDRFSAERPKGSFSTLEIQRTEQGDSAMYLCASRRTGESYEQYFGPGTRLTVT.

This CDR3 reads CASSLAVRGPVAEQFF. CDR3 nucleotide sequence: TGCGCCAGCAGCTTGGCCGTCAGGGGTCCCGTAGCTGAGCAGTTCTTC. V is TRBV5-1 and J is TRBJ2-1, with D perhaps matching TRBD1 (6 bases). The germline V gene has CDR1 SGHRS and CDR2 YFSETQ. With 0 bases removed from V and 9 bases from J, the gap between germline ends came to 19 bases. This CDR3 has 16 residues.

The gene calls are TRBV18 and TRBJ2-7; 8 bases line up with TRBD2. Germline V lookup: CDR1 KGHSH, CDR2 LQKENI. There are 16 residues in the CDR3. Trimming removed 6 bases from V and 2 bases from J; junction bases left unmatched: 12. Here the CDR3 DNA reads TGTGCCAGCTCGCTGACAGTACTAGCGGCAGCCTACGAGCAGTACTTC. Amino acids: CASSLTVLAAAYEQYF. The full variable domain, rest sourced from reference TRBV18 and TRBJ2-7, is NAGVMQNPRHLVRRRGQEARLRCSPMKGHSHVYWYRQLPEEGLKFMVYLQKENIIDESGMPKERFSAEFPKEGPSILRIQQVVRGDSAAYFCASSLTVLAAAYEQYFGPGTRLTVT.

Note on this clone: At one of its ends the junction is not consistent with the germline gene, which may arise from a read error. The chain is built from TRBV7-7 and TRBJ1-4; tentative D call: TRBD1 (6 bases). The CDR3 length is 19 residues. Per germline, CDR1 SSHAT and CDR2 FNYEAQ (reference sequence). The CDR3 region is CASSLAAGPDRSKNEKLFF. In DNA, the CDR3 is TGTGCTAGCAGCTTAGCGGCCGGACCAGACAGGTCTAAGAATGAAAAACTGTTTTTT.

This clone came up once. V usage is TRBV27 and J usage is TRBJ1-2; D is uncertain. The CDR3 is 15 amino acids. V lost 4 bases to trimming and J lost 0 bases, with 12 bases between them. CDR1 and CDR2 from the germline V gene are MNHEY and SMNVEV (reference sequence). CDR3 DNA sequence: TGTGCCAGCAGTTCCTTATGGAGCTCTAACTATGGCTACACCTTC. Its translation is CASSSLWSSNYGYTF.

This chain joins TRBV5-1 and TRBJ2-1; 7 nucleotides agree with TRBD2. The CDR3 length is 16 residues. V was clipped by 0 bases and J by 4 bases; unmatched bases: 7. Germline CDR1 reads SGHRS; CDR2 reads YFSETQ. This chain's CDR3 is CASSLDSGQPYNEQFF. In DNA, the CDR3 is TGCGCCAGCAGCTTGGATAGCGGGCAGCCGTACAATGAGCAGTTCTTC.

This chain connects TRBV2 to TRBJ2-5, with D maybe TRBD1 (5 bases). CDR3 length: 12 residues. Germline V gene data show CDR1 as SNHLY and CDR2 as FYNNEI. Trimming left V 9 bases short and J 3 bases short, with 11 bases between. Here the CDR3 reads CASNTREETQYF. The CDR3 DNA is TGTGCCAGTAATACCAGGGAAGAGACCCAGTACTTC. The complete variable domain, with remaining parts taken from reference TRBV2 and TRBJ2-5, reads EPEVTQTPSHQVTQMGQEVILRCVPISNHLYFYWYRQILGQKVEFLVSFYNNEISEKSEIFDDQFSVERPDGSNFTLKIRSTKLEDSAMYFCASNTREETQYFGPGTRLLVL.

The chain employs TRBV7-9 and TRBJ1-2, with D perhaps matching TRBD1 (5 bases). Germline V CDR1 and CDR2: SEHNR, FQNEAQ (reference sequence). V lost 0 bases and J lost 10, with 18 bases in between. This CDR3 has 15 amino acids. Written as DNA, the CDR3 is TGTGCCAGCAGCTTAGCGCACCCGGTCGAAGGGGTCTACACCTTC. This codes for CASSLAHPVEGVYTF.

This chain uses TRBV14 with TRBJ2-3; unclear D gene. The V end lost 2 bases, the J end lost 6 bases, and 9 bases lay between the germline ends. Per germline, CDR1 SGHDN and CDR2 FVKESK. The CDR3 contains 13 residues. CDR3 region: CASSQIGADTQYF. In nucleotides, the CDR3 is TGTGCCAGCAGCCAAATTGGAGCGGATACGCAGTATTTT.

The rearrangement links TRBV19 to TRBJ2-5; 11 bases agree with TRBD1. CDR3 length: 16 amino acids. With V trimmed by 10 bases and J by 0 bases, 10 bases remained unmatched. Germline loops: CDR1 LNHDA, CDR2 SQIVND (reference sequence). The CDR3 coding sequence is TGTGCCACCCAGGGACAGGGGGAGGAGTACCAAGAGACCCAGTACTTC. As protein: CATQGQGEEYQETQYF. Together with reference TRBV19 and TRBJ2-5, the CDR3 gives the full variable domain: DGGITQSPKYLFRKEGQNVTLSCEQNLNHDAMYWYRQDPGQGLRLIYYSQIVNDFQKGDIAEGYSVSREKKESFPLTVTSAQKNPTAFYLCATQGQGEEYQETQYFGPGTRLLVL.

This clone appeared a few times. The genes are TRBV11-2 and TRBJ2-5, with D perhaps TRBD2 (6 bases). CDR1 SGHAT and CDR2 FQNNGV come from the germline V gene. The CDR3 contains 14 residues. With 5 bases removed from V and 9 bases from J, the gap between germline ends came to 19 bases. This CDR3 is CASSLWEDLGAQYF. CDR3 nucleotides: TGTGCCAGCAGCCTCTGGGAGGATTTGGGGGCCCAGTACTTC.

This clone was seen a handful of times. The chain joins TRBV4-3 to TRBJ2-7, with 7 bases matching TRBD1. CDR1 LGHNA and CDR2 YSLEER come from the germline V gene. This CDR3 contains 15 residues. V lost 1 base to trimming and J lost 3 bases; unmatched junction nucleotides: 6. CDR3 sequence reads: CASSQGQGSGYEQYF. The CDR3 DNA sequence: TGCGCCAGCAGCCAAGGACAGGGTTCAGGCTACGAGCAGTACTTC.

The chain combines TRBV7-9 with TRBJ2-3, with D unclear. Germline CDR1 reads SEHNR; CDR2 reads FQNEAQ (reference sequence). The CDR3 runs to 13 residues. V dropped 3 bases and J dropped 4 bases, with 8 bases sitting between them. The CDR3 sequence: CASSFPQADTQYF. The DNA of the CDR3 is TGTGCCAGCAGCTTCCCTCAGGCAGATACGCAGTATTTT.

The V gene is TRBV18, the J gene TRBJ1-2; maybe TRBD1 (6 bases). CDR3 size: 15 residues. Germline V CDR1 and CDR2: KGHSH, LQKENI. The germline V and J ends were trimmed by 3 bases and 2 bases, with 13 bases remaining between them. CDR3 bases: TGTGCCAGCTCACCGCTAACAACAGGGAACTATGGCTACACCTTC. Its translation: CASSPLTTGNYGYTF. Full variable domain (missing parts from reference TRBV18 and TRBJ1-2): NAGVMQNPRHLVRRRGQEARLRCSPMKGHSHVYWYRQLPEEGLKFMVYLQKENIIDESGMPKERFSAEFPKEGPSILRIQQVVRGDSAAYFCASSPLTTGNYGYTFGSGTRLTVV.

The chain uses TRBV7-2 and TRBJ1-4; D is possibly TRBD1 (5 bases). V was trimmed by 7 bases and J by 0 bases, leaving 12 bases between them. CDR3 length: 15 residues. Germline CDR1 is SGHTA and CDR2 is FQGNSA. In DNA form, the CDR3 reads TGTGCCAGCATCCGGACACCTTCAACTAATGAAAAACTGTTTTTT. Translation: CASIRTPSTNEKLFF.

The chain recombines TRBV15 with TRBJ2-7, with D uncertain. CDR3 length: 14 residues. V dropped 0 bases and J dropped 2 bases, with 8 bases sitting between them. The germline CDR1 and CDR2 sequences are LNHNV and YYDKDF (reference sequence). The CDR3 bases are TGTGCCACCAGCAGAGATCGGGTAACCTACGAGCAGTACTTC. Translation: CATSRDRVTYEQYF. Combining the CDR3 with reference TRBV15 and TRBJ2-7 gives the whole variable domain DAMVIQNPRYQVTQFGKPVTLSCSQTLNHNVMYWYQQKSSQAPKLLFHYYDKDFNNEADTPDNFQSRRPNTSFCFLDIRSPGLGDTAMYLCATSRDRVTYEQYFGPGTRLTVT.

The chain links TRBV14 to TRBJ2-2; D not resolved. The CDR3 sequence is 15 residues long. Trimming removed 0 bases from V and 5 bases from J, with 10 bases in between. The V gene's germline CDR1 is SGHDN and CDR2 FVKESK. CDR3 residues: CASSQDWLTTGELFF. The DNA of the CDR3 is TGTGCCAGCAGCCAAGATTGGCTGACAACCGGGGAGCTGTTTTTT.

Regarding this clone: Germline and junction disagree at one end, which may indicate a read error. V gene TRBV7-9 combines with J gene TRBJ2-6, with D possibly TRBD1 on 5 matching bases. CDR1 SEHNR and CDR2 FQNEAQ come from the germline V gene (reference sequence). The CDR3 length is 13 residues. As DNA, the CDR3 is TGTGCCGGGCGGATCTCTGGGGCCAACGGCCTGACTTTC. The encoded protein is CAGRISGANGLTF.

This clone was detected only a few times. The V and J genes are TRBV5-4 and TRBJ2-6; 11 positions match TRBD1. Unmatched junction bases numbered 9, after V lost 3 bases and J lost 4 bases. In germline, CDR1 is SGHNT, CDR2 YYREEE (reference sequence). This CDR3 has 18 residues. For the CDR3, the DNA is TGTGCCAGCAGCTCCGGTGGACAGGGGGCCCGCGGGGCCAACGTCCTGACTTTC. This sequence encodes CASSSGGQGARGANVLTF.

This chain connects TRBV6-6 to TRBJ1-6; 9 bases map to TRBD1. After removal of 9 bases from V and 5 bases from J, the junction contained 5 bases not matched to a gene. Germline CDR1 MNHNY, CDR2 SVGAGI (reference sequence). There are 14 residues in the CDR3. In nucleotides, the CDR3 is TGTGCCAGTTCGAGGACAGGGGATAATTCACCCCTCCACTTT. Encoded protein: CASSRTGDNSPLHF.

The chain combines TRBV14 with TRBJ2-3; no reliable D call. This CDR3 spans 14 amino acids. Trimming left V 0 bases short and J 6 bases short, with 10 bases between. The V gene's germline CDR1 is SGHDN and CDR2 FVKESK. CDR3: CASSQDGLLDTQYF. As DNA, the CDR3 is TGTGCCAGCAGCCAAGATGGGCTACTTGATACGCAGTATTTT.

The V gene is TRBV27, the J gene TRBJ2-3; a weak D match, TRBD1 (6 bases). CDR1 and CDR2 (germline): MNHEY, SMNVEV (reference sequence). The CDR3 runs to 14 residues. V lost 3 bases to trimming and J lost 7 bases, with 14 bases between them. CDR3 protein: CASSFGQNTNTQYF. The CDR3 DNA reads as TGTGCCAGCAGTTTCGGACAGAATACTAATACGCAGTATTTT.

The chain links TRBV15 to TRBJ1-4; 9 bases match TRBD1. Germline values: CDR1 LNHNV, CDR2 YYDKDF (reference sequence). V shed 3 bases, J shed 8 bases, and the junction held 7 bases outside the gene matches. This CDR3 region has 15 residues. The CDR3 loop reads CATSSGTGSVEKLFF. The CDR3 DNA follows: TGTGCCACCAGCAGCGGGACAGGGAGTGTCGAAAAACTGTTTTTT.

The chain couples TRBV2 to TRBJ2-5; D unresolved. Germline CDR1 reads SNHLY; CDR2 reads FYNNEI. The CDR3 spans 13 residues. Trimming pared 7 bases from V and 1 base from J, leaving 10 bases between. The CDR3 DNA is TGTGCCAGCACCGATCAGGCCCAAGAGACCCAGTACTTC. This translates into CASTDQAQETQYF.

This rearrangement joins TRBV14 to TRBJ2-7; D call uncertain. Trimming shortened V by 3 bases and J by 3 bases, and 6 bases separated the two germline ends. Looked up from germline, CDR1 is SGHDN and CDR2 is FVKESK. This CDR3 contains 12 residues. The CDR3 coding sequence is TGTGCCAGCAGCCATTACTTCTACGAGCAGTACTTC. Protein product: CASSHYFYEQYF.

The rearrangement joins TRBV7-2 to TRBJ2-7; D is uncertain. Germline V gene data show CDR1 as SGHTA and CDR2 as FQGNSA. V shed 1 base and J shed 3 bases, with 13 bases lying between them. There are 15 residues in the CDR3. The CDR3 reads CASSLDSLEIYEQYF. CDR3 in DNA: TGTGCCAGCAGCTTAGACAGCTTGGAAATCTACGAGCAGTACTTC.

This chain links TRBV27 with TRBJ2-1, with 10 bases identical to TRBD1. This CDR3 has 16 residues. CDR1 is MNHEY, CDR2 SMNVEV, per germline (reference sequence). Unmatched junction bases numbered 12, after V lost 5 bases and J lost 8 bases. CDR3 sequence: CASSQSGGQGKDEQFF. The CDR3 region has the DNA TGTGCCAGCAGTCAAAGTGGGGGACAGGGGAAGGATGAGCAGTTCTTC.